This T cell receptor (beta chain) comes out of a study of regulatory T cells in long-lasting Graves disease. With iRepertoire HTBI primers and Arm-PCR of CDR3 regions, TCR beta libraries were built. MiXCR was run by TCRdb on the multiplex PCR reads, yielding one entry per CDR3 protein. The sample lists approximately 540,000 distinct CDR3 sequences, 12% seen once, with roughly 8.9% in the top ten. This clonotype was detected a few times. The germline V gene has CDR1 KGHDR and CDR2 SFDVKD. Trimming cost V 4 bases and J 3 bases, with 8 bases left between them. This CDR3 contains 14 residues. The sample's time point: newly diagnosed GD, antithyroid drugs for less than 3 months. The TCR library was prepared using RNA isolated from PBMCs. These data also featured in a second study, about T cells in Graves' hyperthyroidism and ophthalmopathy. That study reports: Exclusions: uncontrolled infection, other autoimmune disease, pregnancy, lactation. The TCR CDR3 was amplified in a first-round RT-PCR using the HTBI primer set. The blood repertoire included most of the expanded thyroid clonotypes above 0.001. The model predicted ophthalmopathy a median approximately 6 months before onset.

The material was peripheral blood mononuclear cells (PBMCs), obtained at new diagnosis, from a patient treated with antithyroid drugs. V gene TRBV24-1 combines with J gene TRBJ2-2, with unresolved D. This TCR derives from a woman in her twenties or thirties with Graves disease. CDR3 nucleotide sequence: TGTGCCACCAGTGAGGAATATGACACCGGGGAGCTGTTTTTT. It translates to CATSEEYDTGELFF.